This entry features one TCR beta chain sequence. Its antigen is not known. The entry originates in a study of regulatory T cells in long-lasting Graves disease. Study-wide results and limits: Persistent Graves' patients had lower TCR diversity than newly diagnosed ones.

For TCR beta, libraries came from iRepertoire HTBI primers and Arm-PCR of CDR3 regions. TCRdb processed the multiplex PCR reads anew with MiXCR; each CDR3 protein has one entry. The sample contains 300,000 to 500,000 distinct CDR3 sequences, around 20% of which appear only once. Trimming cost V 4 bases and J 2 bases, with 12 bases left between them. There are 14 residues in the CDR3. Germline V lookup: CDR1 SGHVS, CDR2 FQNEAQ. Time point in this sample: persistent/refractory GD, antithyroid drugs over 5 years with positive TRAb. RNA from PBMCs was the source of the TCR library. The V and J genes are TRBV7-8 and TRBJ2-7, with D possibly being TRBD1 or TRBD2 (5 bases each). The sequences come from peripheral blood mononuclear cells (PBMCs), collected when the disease was refractory, from a patient treated with antithyroid drugs. The sequence was collected from a female donor with Graves disease. In DNA form, the CDR3 reads TGTGCCAGCAGCTCCGGGGCCTTCACCTACGAGCAGTACTTC. It translates to CASSSGAFTYEQYF.